A selection of T cell receptor beta chains follows, all from one sample in a study of blood T cell repertoires in COVID-19. Only in-frame clones appear in the TCRdb table, and some are missing; sequencing was by immunoSEQ multiplex PCR. The table shows roughly 200,000 clones, with 70% to 90% occurring only once. The sample comprised peripheral blood. These receptors all stem from a woman aged 80 or over with acute or convalescent COVID-19. CDR3s include the opening cysteine and the closing phenylalanine or tryptophan. Fields, in order: clone size, J gene, D gene, V gene, CDR3 protein, CDR3 DNA. A D gene is named only where the DNA matches it firmly. Not every row has a clone size; where given, it reads once, few, many or a size class.

NA | TRBJ2-7 | NA | TRBV7-2 | CASSLKRQGPYEQYF | TGTGCCAGCAGCTTAAAAAGGCAGGGTCCCTACGAGCAGTACTTC
NA | TRBJ2-7 | NA | TRBV4-3 | CASSQERVGTYEQYF | TGCGCCAGCAGCCAAGAGAGGGTAGGAACCTACGAGCAGTACTTC
NA | TRBJ2-5 | TRBD2 | TRBV3-1/TRBV3-2 | CASSPLPSGRSQETQYF | TGTGCCAGCAGCCCCCTCCCCAGCGGGAGGTCTCAAGAGACCCAGTACTTC
NA | TRBJ2-7 | NA | TRBV7-2 | CASSSRRGGEQYF | TGTGCCAGCAGCTCCCGGCGGGGAGGCGAGCAGTACTTC
few | TRBJ2-6 | NA | TRBV9 | CASSIAGAGANVLTF | TGTGCCAGCAGCATAGCCGGGGCTGGGGCCAACGTCCTGACTTTC
NA | TRBJ2-7 | TRBD1 | TRBV7-9 | CASSRGQLSYEQYF | TGTGCCAGCAGCCGGGGACAGCTTTCCTACGAGCAGTACTTC
NA | TRBJ2-3 | TRBD2 | TRBV5-4 | CASSSIAGTTDTQYF | TGTGCCAGCAGCTCCATAGCGGGGACCACAGATACGCAGTATTTT
NA | TRBJ2-1 | NA | TRBV29-1 | CSGEGLLLGEQFF | TGCAGCGGAGAGGGACTTCTTCTGGGTGAGCAGTTCTTC
NA | TRBJ1-1 | NA | TRBV7-9 | CASSLLTPTPFF | TGTGCCAGCAGCTTATTGACTCCTACCCCCTTCTTT
NA | TRBJ1-1 | NA | TRBV9 | CASSPSIVGRQPAFF | TGTGCCAGCAGCCCATCCATCGTGGGGCGCCAGCCCGCTTTCTTT
NA | TRBJ2-1 | NA | TRBV7-3 | CASSLGLYNEQFF | TGTGCCAGCAGCTTAGGCCTCTACAATGAGCAGTTCTTC